Shown below are 24 T cell receptor beta chains from a single sample sequenced in a study of T cells in Graves' hyperthyroidism and ophthalmopathy. Using RNA transcripts as the source, TCR beta CDR3 regions were amplified. The TCR CDR3 first-round RT-PCR relied on the HTBI primer set. TCRdb independently ran MiXCR on the multiplex PCR reads; one entry per CDR3 protein. The top ten clones hold about 7% of a sample with about 640,000 distinct CDR3 sequences, about 45% of them seen once. Material for sequencing was peripheral blood or thyroid tissue (not recorded which). The receptors come from an adult man with Graves' disease, either hyperthyroidism or ophthalmopathy (not recorded which).

The V gene is TRBV9, the J gene TRBJ1-5; a possible D gene is TRBD1 (6 bases). Trimming left V 7 bases short and J 1 base short, with 12 bases between. The length of the CDR3 is 14 residues. Germline V CDR1 and CDR2: SGDLS, YYNGEE. The CDR3 spells CASGGQGSNQPQHF. In nucleotides, the CDR3 is TGTGCCAGCGGGGGTCAGGGGAGCAATCAGCCCCAGCATTTT.

The table lists this clonotype with many counts. The rearrangement links TRBV19 to TRBJ1-5; D remains ambiguous. Germline V lookup: CDR1 LNHDA, CDR2 SQIVND (reference sequence). Trimming removed 3 bases from V and 5 bases from J, with 8 bases in between. The CDR3 is 13 amino acids. The CDR3 is CASSIGVHQPQHF. The CDR3 nucleotides read TGTGCCAGTAGTATCGGGGTTCATCAGCCCCAGCATTTT.

Comments on this clonotype: Its ends do not fully match the called genes, so a read error is possible. V and J are TRBV7-9 and TRBJ2-7; 7 bases fit TRBD1. Germline V gene lookup returns CDR1 SEHNR and CDR2 FQNEAQ (reference sequence). This CDR3 has 15 amino acids. The CDR3 coding sequence is TGCGCCAGCAGCCAAGGGGACAGTGCCTCCTACGAGCAGTACTTC. This sequence encodes CASSQGDSASYEQYF.

A remark on this clonotype: One end of the junction is discordant with germline, which a read error may explain. The genes are TRBV11-2 and TRBJ2-2; D uncertain. The germline CDR1 and CDR2 sequences are SGHAT and FQNNGV. This CDR3 region has 15 residues. In nucleotides, the CDR3 is TGTGCCGGCAGCCTGGGAAGGATGTACACCGGGGAGCTGTTTTTT. Translating it yields CAGSLGRMYTGELFF.

The chain uses TRBV2 and TRBJ1-1, with 8 positions matching TRBD1. This CDR3 has 15 residues. Unmatched junction bases numbered 8, after V lost 8 bases and J lost 0 bases. CDR1 is SNHLY and CDR2 is FYNNEI in the germline V gene. The CDR3 sequence is CASEGAGGMNTEAFF. The CDR3 nucleotides read TGTGCCAGCGAAGGGGCAGGGGGCATGAACACTGAAGCTTTCTTT.

The gene calls are TRBV19 and TRBJ1-2, with 7 bases matching TRBD1. The germline V gene has CDR1 LNHDA and CDR2 SQIVND (reference sequence). J was trimmed by 4 bases and V by 2 bases; bases with no gene match: 4. The CDR3 extends over 14 amino acids. CDR3 sequence: CASSIRGQLYGYTF. Here the CDR3 DNA reads TGTGCCAGTAGTATAAGGGGACAGCTCTATGGCTACACCTTC. Full variable domain (missing parts from reference TRBV19 and TRBJ1-2): DGGITQSPKYLFRKEGQNVTLSCEQNLNHDAMYWYRQDPGQGLRLIYYSQIVNDFQKGDIAEGYSVSREKKESFPLTVTSAQKNPTAFYLCASSIRGQLYGYTFGSGTRLTVV.

This clonotype appeared a few times. This chain uses TRBV29-1 with TRBJ1-4; 10 positions match TRBD1. With 6 bases clipped from V and 4 bases from J, the junction kept 5 bases outside the gene matches. CDR1 and CDR2 from the germline V gene are SQVTM and ANQGSEA. This CDR3 spans 14 amino acids. The CDR3 DNA sequence: TGCAGCGTCCGGGACAGGGGCAATAATGAAAAACTGTTTTTT. This translates into CSVRDRGNNEKLFF.

This clonotype was observed a handful of times. The chain couples TRBV5-1 to TRBJ2-6; 13 nucleotides match TRBD2. The CDR3 runs to 19 residues. Germline V gene sequence: CDR1 SGHRS, CDR2 YFSETQ. V trimming: 4 bases; J trimming: 0 bases; junction bases outside the gene matches: 7. The CDR3 here is CASSELGLAGNSGANVLTF. CDR3 DNA sequence: TGCGCCAGCAGCGAATTGGGACTAGCGGGAAACTCTGGGGCCAACGTCCTGACTTTC.

A word on this clonotype: One end of the junction varies from germline; a read error may be responsible. This chain connects TRBV5-1 to TRBJ1-1; D may be TRBD1 (5 bases). Per germline, CDR1 SGHRS and CDR2 YFSETQ. The CDR3 spans 12 residues. CDR3 amino acids: CASSSGTGEAFF. The DNA for the CDR3 is TGTGCCAGCAGCTCCGGGACGGGAGAAGCTTTCTTT.

Ten or more counts support this clonotype. This chain uses TRBV2 with TRBJ2-7; possibly TRBD1 for D (5 bases). The CDR3 loop spans 14 amino acids. Germline loops: CDR1 SNHLY, CDR2 FYNNEI. Trimming stripped 6 bases from V and 0 bases from J, with 12 bases between. The CDR3 sequence is CASSKTVTSYEQYF. CDR3 DNA: TGTGCCAGCAGCAAGACAGTTACCTCCTACGAGCAGTACTTC.

A few counts support this clonotype. One end of the junction does not line up with germline, which may come from a read error. The CDR3 region is CASSYAAGLDMVF. The CDR3 coding sequence is TGTGCCAGCAGTTACGCCGCAGGCCTCGACATGGTCTTT. V is TRBV6-5 and J is TRBJ1-1, with D unresolved. There are 13 residues in the CDR3. Per germline, CDR1 MNHEY and CDR2 SVGAGI.

The chain has TRBV15 and TRBJ2-7; 9 bases are a match to TRBD2. The CDR3 spans 16 residues. The V and J ends lost 3 bases and 2 bases, in that order; junction bases with no gene match: 8. Germline assignment: CDR1 LNHNV and CDR2 YYDKDF (reference sequence). The CDR3: CATSSPVAGAPYEQYF. As DNA, the CDR3 is TGTGCCACCAGCAGTCCCGTAGCGGGAGCCCCCTACGAGCAGTACTTC. The variable domain in full, completed from reference TRBV15 and TRBJ2-7, reads DAMVIQNPRYQVTQFGKPVTLSCSQTLNHNVMYWYQQKSSQAPKLLFHYYDKDFNNEADTPDNFQSRRPNTSFCFLDIRSPGLGDTAMYLCATSSPVAGAPYEQYFGPGTRLTVT.

V usage is TRBV25-1 and J usage is TRBJ1-3, with 7 bases lining up with TRBD1. This CDR3 spans 17 amino acids. With V trimmed by 5 bases and J by 1 base, 11 bases remained unmatched. The germline CDR1 and CDR2 sequences are MGHDK and SYGVNS. CDR3 loop: CASSLGGTAASGNTIYF. Written as DNA, the CDR3 is TGTGCCAGCAGTTTAGGAGGGACAGCCGCTTCTGGAAACACCATATATTTT.

V usage is TRBV11-2 and J usage is TRBJ1-1, with D unresolved. V shed 0 bases and J shed 6 bases, with 14 bases lying between them. Germline V gene lookup returns CDR1 SGHAT and CDR2 FQNNGV. There are 15 residues in the CDR3. The CDR3 spells CASSLEHLIPSEAFF. CDR3 bases: TGTGCCAGCAGCTTAGAGCACCTGATCCCGTCTGAAGCTTTCTTT. Looking up the rest from reference TRBV11-2 and TRBJ1-1 gives the full variable domain: EAGVAQSPRYKIIEKRQSVAFWCNPISGHATLYWYQQILGQGPKLLIQFQNNGVVDDSQLPKDRFSAERLKGVDSTLKIQPAKLEDSAVYLCASSLEHLIPSEAFFGQGTRLTVV.

This clonotype was detected only a few times. V gene TRBV4-3 combines with J gene TRBJ1-2; D call uncertain. CDR1 is LGHNA and CDR2 is YSLEER in the germline V gene. Between the trimmed V and J ends, which lost 1 base and 4 bases, there was a span of 10 bases. This CDR3 contains 14 residues. In DNA form, the CDR3 reads TGCGCCAGCAGCCAAGGGGCAGGAAGCTATGGCTACACCTTC. This gives the protein CASSQGAGSYGYTF.

The chain couples TRBV27 to TRBJ2-7; weak D call: TRBD2 (5 bases). Per the germline V gene, CDR1 is MNHEY and CDR2 is SMNVEV (reference sequence). The V end lost 3 bases, the J end lost 11 bases, and 17 bases lay between the germline ends. This CDR3 region has 13 residues. The CDR3 loop is CASSFIAPGKKYF. As DNA, the CDR3 is TGTGCCAGCAGTTTCATAGCTCCCGGGAAAAAGTACTTC.

CDR3 DNA: TGTGCCAGCAGCTTAGGACAGTCAACTGAAAAACTGTTTTTT. As protein: CASSLGQSTEKLFF. The chain links TRBV7-9 to TRBJ1-4; tentatively, D is TRBD1 (5 bases). CDR1 SEHNR and CDR2 FQNEAQ come from the germline V gene (reference sequence). Trimming took 1 base from V and 7 from J, leaving 10 bases between them. This CDR3 comprises 14 residues. The variable domain in full, with the rest retrieved from reference TRBV7-9 and TRBJ1-4, is DTGVSQNPRHKITKRGQNVTFRCDPISEHNRLYWYRQTLGQGPEFLTYFQNEAQLEKSRLLSDRFSAERPKGSFSTLEIQRTEQGDSAMYLCASSLGQSTEKLFFGSGTQLSVL.

This clonotype was found a few times. V is TRBV7-8 and J is TRBJ2-7; D gene unclear. Germline values: CDR1 SGHVS, CDR2 FQNEAQ. There are 15 residues in the CDR3. V was trimmed by 4 bases and J by 4 bases, leaving 17 bases between them. As DNA, the CDR3 is TGTGCCAGCAGCTATCGGGCCAGCCACTTATACGAGCAGTACTTC. It specifies CASSYRASHLYEQYF.

The rearrangement joins TRBV7-2 to TRBJ2-7; D may be TRBD1 (5 bases). From germline, CDR1 is SGHTA and CDR2 FQGNSA. The length of the CDR3 is 16 residues. V was pared by 8 bases and J by 2 bases, with 22 bases between. CDR3 bases: TGTGCCAGCTCACCACCTAGATCAAGGGGCGCCTACGAGCAGTACTTC. Its protein is CASSPPRSRGAYEQYF.

In this sample, this clonotype turned up many times. V and J are TRBV25-1 and TRBJ2-7; D might be TRBD1 or TRBD2, each matching 5 bases. Per germline, CDR1 MGHDK and CDR2 SYGVNS. The CDR3 runs to 14 residues. Deletions cut 4 bases from V and 3 bases from J, with 13 bases between. CDR3 in DNA: TGTGCCAGCAGTGTGCCGGGACGGAGCTACGAGCAGTACTTC. Protein product: CASSVPGRSYEQYF.

The chain joins TRBV24-1 to TRBJ1-5; no reliable D call. V lost 12 bases to trimming and J lost 5 bases, with 19 bases between them. The CDR3 runs to 14 residues. Germline CDR1 KGHDR, CDR2 SFDVKD. In DNA, the CDR3 is TGTGCCTGGAGTGGATCGGTTTACGATCAGCCCCAGCATTTT. Translation: CAWSGSVYDQPQHF.

This clonotype turned up a few times. V and J are TRBV19 and TRBJ1-1; D call uncertain. Trimming shortened V by 3 bases and J by 1 base, and 9 bases separated the two germline ends. From germline, CDR1 is LNHDA and CDR2 SQIVND (reference sequence). CDR3 length: 14 amino acids. CDR3 coding DNA: TGTGCCAGTAGTATTAACGGGAAGAACACTGAAGCTTTCTTT. Protein: CASSINGKNTEAFF. The entire variable domain, with the rest obtained from reference TRBV19 and TRBJ1-1, is as follows: DGGITQSPKYLFRKEGQNVTLSCEQNLNHDAMYWYRQDPGQGLRLIYYSQIVNDFQKGDIAEGYSVSREKKESFPLTVTSAQKNPTAFYLCASSINGKNTEAFFGQGTRLTVV.

The rearrangement uses TRBV7-9 and TRBJ2-5; the match to TRBD2 covers 13 bases. V dropped 10 bases and J dropped 5; count of bases not matched to a gene: 16. Germline V gives CDR1 SEHNR, CDR2 FQNEAQ (reference sequence). The CDR3 is 17 amino acids. The CDR3 protein is CATSDAGLAGVGETQYF. CDR3 coding DNA: TGTGCCACCAGTGATGCAGGACTAGCGGGAGTTGGTGAGACCCAGTACTTC.

Details on this clonotype: Given the absence of the conserved phenylalanine or tryptophan at the CDR3 end, a read error is likely. The rearrangement links TRBV2 to TRBJ1-6, with TRBD1 identical over 8 bases. The CDR3 loop spans 14 amino acids. With V trimmed by 4 bases and J by 5 bases, 1 base remained unmatched. Germline CDR1 is SNHLY and CDR2 is FYNNEI. CDR3 DNA: TGTGCCAGCAGTGGGGACAGGAATAATTCACCCCTCCACCGT. Its translation is CASSGDRNNSPLHR.